The 26 T cell receptor beta chains listed next were all sequenced from one sample in a study of cytomegalovirus exposure and HLA in healthy donors. The PCR was carried out with 60 Vbeta primers and 13 Jbeta primers. Some clones are missing from TCRdb's copy, which holds only in-frame ones; the method was immunoSEQ multiplex PCR. Of over 200,000 clones in the sample, 75% to 80% are singletons; the top ten hold over 1.5%. Sequencing input: PBMCs. The receptors stem from a male donor in good health and CMV-seronegative.

The chain carries TRBV11-2 and TRBJ1-3; D is possibly TRBD1 (6 bases). The CDR3 has 16 residues. Germline CDR1 and CDR2: SGHAT and FQNNGV. V lost 1 base to trimming and J lost 2 bases, with 12 bases between them. CDR3 nucleotide sequence: TGTGCCAGCAGCTTAGTTGGGGGGGCAGCTGGAAACACCATATATTTT. Translated: CASSLVGGAAGNTIYF.

The genes are TRBV29-1 and TRBJ2-5, with TRBD1 matching over 11 bases. CDR1 is SQVTM and CDR2 is ANQGSEA in the germline V gene. The CDR3 extends over 14 amino acids. Unmatched junction bases numbered 8, after V lost 6 bases and J lost 5 bases. Here the CDR3 reads CSVTGTGGQETQYF. CDR3 nucleotide sequence: TGCAGCGTAACCGGGACAGGGGGTCAGGAGACCCAGTACTTC.

V is TRBV28 and J is TRBJ1-1; D unclear. The CDR3 loop spans 14 amino acids. Germline loops: CDR1 MDHEN, CDR2 SYDVKM. Trimming pared 7 bases from V and 1 base from J, leaving 13 bases between. The CDR3 sequence is CASKEGPKNTEAFF. The CDR3, as DNA: TGTGCCAGCAAGGAGGGTCCCAAGAACACTGAAGCTTTCTTT.

This chain joins TRBV5-1 and TRBJ2-3; 7 bases line up with TRBD2. Germline CDR1 is SGHRS and CDR2 is YFSETQ. Losses at the gene ends were 5 bases for V and 0 bases for J; bases not matched to a gene: 15. CDR3 length: 18 amino acids. This CDR3 reads CASRLGGRPSPSTDTQYF. The CDR3 DNA reads TGCGCCAGCAGGCTCGGGGGGAGGCCTTCCCCTAGCACAGATACGCAGTATTTT.

The chain employs TRBV7-2 and TRBJ2-1; TRBD2 aligns across 9 bases. CDR1 SGHTA and CDR2 FQGNSA come from the germline V gene. The CDR3 has 16 amino acids. Trimming cost V 1 base and J 6 bases; bases outside gene matches: 7. The CDR3 DNA reads as TGTGCCAGCAGCTTAGAGGGCGGGGGGGCCGCCAATGAGCAGTTCTTC. This codes for CASSLEGGGAANEQFF. Supplemented by reference TRBV7-2 and TRBJ2-1, the full variable domain reads GAGVSQSPSNKVTEKGKDVELRCDPISGHTALYWYRQSLGQGLEFLIYFQGNSAPDKSGLPSDRFSAERTGGSVSTLTIQRTQQEDSAVYLCASSLEGGGAANEQFFGPGTRLTVL.

The chain combines TRBV9 with TRBJ2-2; possibly TRBD1 for D (5 bases). The CDR3 runs 12 residues. Germline CDR1 is SGDLS and CDR2 is YYNGEE. V was cut by 8 bases and J by 4 bases, with 9 bases left in between. The CDR3 protein is CASGHPTGELFF. The CDR3 DNA reads TGTGCCAGTGGACACCCCACCGGGGAGCTGTTTTTT. The whole variable domain, remainder taken from reference TRBV9 and TRBJ2-2, is DSGVTQTPKHLITATGQRVTLRCSPRSGDLSVYWYQQSLDQGLQFLIQYYNGEERAKGNILERFSAQQFPDLHSELNLSSLELGDSALYFCASGHPTGELFFGEGSRLTVL.

Concerning this clone itself: The identical CDR3 is also encoded by other nucleotide sequences in the sample. The rearrangement links TRBV5-6 to TRBJ1-5; no clear D. This CDR3 has 16 residues. The V gene's germline CDR1 is SGHDT and CDR2 YYEEEE. The V and J ends lost 0 bases and 2 bases respectively, with 12 bases between them. The CDR3 loop is CASSLGAGAGNQPQHF. Here the CDR3 DNA reads TGTGCCAGCAGCTTGGGAGCGGGCGCGGGCAATCAGCCCCAGCATTTT.

This clone was detected a few times. This chain links TRBV6-5 with TRBJ2-3; TRBD1 might be the D (5 bases). This CDR3 has 14 residues. CDR1 MNHEY and CDR2 SVGAGI come from the germline V gene. V lost 5 bases to trimming and J lost 0 bases, with 9 bases between them. The DNA for the CDR3 is TGTGCCAGCAGTACAGGATACAGCACAGATACGCAGTATTTT. Protein product: CASSTGYSTDTQYF.

V is TRBV5-1 and J is TRBJ2-7, with 7 bases matching TRBD1. The trim removed 0 bases at V and 4 bases at J, leaving 4 bases unmatched. Germline values: CDR1 SGHRS, CDR2 YFSETQ. The CDR3 spans 14 residues. CDR3 in DNA: TGCGCCAGCAGCTTGGCCGGGACAGAATACGAGCAGTACTTC. Protein: CASSLAGTEYEQYF.

The chain carries TRBV9 and TRBJ1-4; D is unclear. V lost 7 bases, J lost 6 bases, and 16 bases lay in between. Germline-derived CDR1 and CDR2 are SGDLS and YYNGEE. The CDR3 totals 14 residues. The CDR3 coding sequence is TGTGCCAGCTCTACGGATCCACTACATGAAAAACTGTTTTTT. Protein: CASSTDPLHEKLFF.

This sequence joins TRBV6-6 and TRBJ2-5; D is perhaps TRBD2 (5 bases). CDR1 MNHNY and CDR2 SVGAGI come from the germline V gene (reference sequence). V was pared by 8 bases and J by 4 bases, with 11 bases between. The CDR3 is made up of 12 amino acids. The CDR3 here is CASQLDVETQYF. The CDR3, as DNA: TGTGCCAGCCAACTAGATGTAGAGACCCAGTACTTC.

The rearrangement links TRBV9 to TRBJ1-6, with 9 bases fitting TRBD1. Per the germline V gene, CDR1 is SGDLS and CDR2 is YYNGEE. This CDR3 contains 15 residues. The V gene end was trimmed by 4 bases and the J gene end by 8 bases; junction bases not matched to a gene: 7. This CDR3 is CASSNRDRVYSPLHF. Here the CDR3 DNA reads TGTGCCAGCAGCAACCGGGACAGGGTGTATTCACCCCTCCACTTT.

The chain links TRBV5-1 to TRBJ2-5, with 7 nucleotides matching TRBD2. The J call may be faulty, since TRBJ2-7 better matches the DNA end. CDR1 and CDR2 (germline): SGHRS, YFSETQ. This CDR3 is built from 14 residues. CDR3: CASSLLPSGYEQYF. CDR3 sequence (DNA): TGCGCCAGCAGCTTGTTGCCTAGCGGTTACGAGCAGTACTTC.

The chain couples TRBV7-2 to TRBJ2-6; 7 bases map to TRBD1. From germline, CDR1 is SGHTA and CDR2 FQGNSA. V was clipped by 1 base and J by 2 bases; unmatched bases: 5. This CDR3 spans 17 amino acids. The CDR3 reads CASSLVGTDTGANVLTF. The DNA for the CDR3 is TGTGCCAGCAGCTTAGTAGGGACAGACACTGGGGCCAACGTCCTGACTTTC.

V usage is TRBV19 and J usage is TRBJ2-5; the match to TRBD1 covers 7 bases. The tail of the sequence fits TRBJ2-7 better, so the J call may be wrong. Germline loops: CDR1 LNHDA, CDR2 SQIVND (reference sequence). The CDR3 loop spans 14 amino acids. The CDR3 coding sequence is TGTGCCAGTAGTAACCGGGACAGCTCCTACGAGCAGTACTTC. It specifies CASSNRDSSYEQYF.

V is TRBV2 and J is TRBJ1-5; TRBD1 matches at 8 bases. Germline V gene sequence: CDR1 SNHLY, CDR2 FYNNEI. The CDR3 runs to 15 residues. J was trimmed by 3 bases and V by 5 bases; bases with no gene match: 6. The CDR3, as DNA: TGTGCCAGCAGTTACGGACAGGGTTTCAATCAGCCCCAGCATTTT. This encodes CASSYGQGFNQPQHF.

V and J are TRBV5-1 and TRBJ1-5, with a weak D call TRBD1 (5 bases). CDR3 size: 15 residues. V dropped 4 bases and J dropped 1 base, with 12 bases sitting between them. Germline V gives CDR1 SGHRS, CDR2 YFSETQ. The CDR3 protein is CASSVTGESNQPQHF. CDR3 sequence (DNA): TGCGCCAGCAGCGTTACAGGAGAAAGCAATCAGCCCCAGCATTTT.

V and J are TRBV7-2 and TRBJ1-2; D is possibly TRBD1 (5 bases). The CDR3 covers 13 residues. The germline gives CDR1 SGHTA, CDR2 FQGNSA. V lost 1 base, J lost 3 bases, and 6 bases lay in between. CDR3 DNA sequence: TGTGCCAGCAGCTTAGTAGGGGACTATGGCTACACCTTC. Encoded protein: CASSLVGDYGYTF.

The chain combines TRBV9 with TRBJ1-1; D is possibly TRBD1 (5 bases). The germline V gene encodes CDR1 SGDLS and CDR2 YYNGEE. V was cut by 4 bases and J by 6 bases, with 19 bases left in between. This CDR3 is 15 amino acids long. The CDR3 bases are TGTGCCAGCAGCACAGTCTCCAAGGGGCACGCTGAAGCTTTCTTT. This codes for CASSTVSKGHAEAFF.

V and J are TRBV5-1 and TRBJ1-2; tentative D call: TRBD1 (5 bases). The CDR3 has 15 amino acids. The germline V gene encodes CDR1 SGHRS and CDR2 YFSETQ. Trimming took off 2 bases at V and 0 bases at J, with 11 bases between the two ends. Written as DNA, the CDR3 is TGCGCCAGCAGCTTTGGGGGGAGCGCTAACTATGGCTACACCTTC. This gives the protein CASSFGGSANYGYTF.

The chain links TRBV7-2 to TRBJ2-5, with 7 bases matching TRBD1. V was pared by 3 bases and J by 4 bases, with 8 bases of the junction left unmatched. Per germline, CDR1 SGHTA and CDR2 FQGNSA. The CDR3 spans 15 residues. CDR3 DNA: TGTGCCAGCAGCTTTCAGACCGGGACAGTAGAGACCCAGTACTTC. Translation: CASSFQTGTVETQYF.

The chain has TRBV9 and TRBJ2-1, with 14 bases matching TRBD2. Germline V gene lookup returns CDR1 SGDLS and CDR2 YYNGEE. J was trimmed by 5 bases and V by 1 base; bases with no gene match: 2. The CDR3 is made up of 16 amino acids. Written as DNA, the CDR3 is TGTGCCAGCAGCGTACGGACTAGCGGGGGGAACAATGAGCAGTTCTTC. This gives the protein CASSVRTSGGNNEQFF.

This chain connects TRBV19 to TRBJ1-2, with TRBD1 matching 8 bases. Losses at the gene ends were 3 bases for V and 7 bases for J; bases not matched to a gene: 7. This CDR3 region has 14 residues. The germline CDR1 and CDR2 sequences are LNHDA and SQIVND (reference sequence). The CDR3 here is CASSIRGRLTGYTF. In DNA, the CDR3 is TGTGCCAGTAGTATCAGGGGGCGCTTAACTGGCTACACCTTC.

CDR3 in amino acids: CASSGQASNTGELFF. The CDR3 nucleotides read TGTGCCAGCAGTGGACAGGCCTCGAACACCGGGGAGCTGTTTTTT. The rearrangement links TRBV4-2 to TRBJ2-2; 7 bases are shared with TRBD1. Per germline, CDR1 LGHNA and CDR2 YNFKEQ. CDR3 length: 15 residues. Trimming removed 6 bases from V and 0 bases from J; junction bases left unmatched: 4.

V gene TRBV28 combines with J gene TRBJ2-6; D is uncertain. This CDR3 comprises 14 residues. From germline, CDR1 is MDHEN and CDR2 SYDVKM. The V end was cut by 7 bases, the J end by 4 bases, with 11 bases between. The CDR3 spells CASKPPIGANVLTF. For the CDR3, the DNA is TGTGCCAGCAAGCCCCCGATCGGGGCCAACGTCCTGACTTTC.

The chain joins TRBV19 to TRBJ2-1; D not resolved. Germline loops: CDR1 LNHDA, CDR2 SQIVND (reference sequence). The CDR3 runs to 12 residues. V lost 10 bases and J lost 4, with 11 bases in between. The DNA for the CDR3 is TGTGCCACCTTGGGCGTTTACAATGAGCAGTTCTTC. This sequence encodes CATLGVYNEQFF.